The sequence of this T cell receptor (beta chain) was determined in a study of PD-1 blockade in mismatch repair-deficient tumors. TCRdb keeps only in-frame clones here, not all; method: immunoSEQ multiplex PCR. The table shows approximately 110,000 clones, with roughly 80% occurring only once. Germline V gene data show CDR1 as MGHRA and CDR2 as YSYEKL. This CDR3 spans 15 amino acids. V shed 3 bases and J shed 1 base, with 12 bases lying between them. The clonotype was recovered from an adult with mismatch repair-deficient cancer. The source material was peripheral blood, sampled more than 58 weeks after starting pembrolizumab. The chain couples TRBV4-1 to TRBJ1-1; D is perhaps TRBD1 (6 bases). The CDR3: CASSHAGTPNTEAFF. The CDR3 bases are TGCGCCAGCAGCCATGCCGGGACACCGAACACTGAAGCTTTCTTT.